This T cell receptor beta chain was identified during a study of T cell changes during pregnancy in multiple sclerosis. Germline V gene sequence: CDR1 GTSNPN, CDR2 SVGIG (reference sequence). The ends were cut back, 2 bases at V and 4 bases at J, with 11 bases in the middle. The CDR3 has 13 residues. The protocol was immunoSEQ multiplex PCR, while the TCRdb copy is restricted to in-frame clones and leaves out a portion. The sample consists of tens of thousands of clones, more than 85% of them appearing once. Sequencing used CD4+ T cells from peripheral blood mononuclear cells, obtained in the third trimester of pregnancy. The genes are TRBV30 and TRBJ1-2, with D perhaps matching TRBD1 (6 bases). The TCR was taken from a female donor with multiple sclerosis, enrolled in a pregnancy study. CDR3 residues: CAWSNRESYGYTF. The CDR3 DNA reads TGTGCCTGGAGTAACAGGGAGAGCTATGGCTACACCTTC.